This T cell receptor beta chain derives from a study of blood T cell repertoires in COVID-19. Study in general: The United States, Italy and Spain provided the acute and convalescent COVID-19 samples. PBMCs, B-cell-depleted T cells, or T cells were the source of the cDNA or gDNA that made up the material.

Using immunoSEQ multiplex PCR, the repertoire was profiled, and TCRdb retains in-frame clones only, with some absent. Counted here are under 300,000 clones, 90% occurring once; the ten biggest clones make up 2.1%. Germline CDR1 and CDR2: MGHRA and YSYEKL. The CDR3 is 18 residues long. V lost 0 bases and J lost 2, with 20 bases in between. The receptor's source is an older woman with COVID-19, enrolled during active disease. The chain joins TRBV4-1 to TRBJ2-7; tentative D call: TRBD1 (5 bases). The source material was peripheral blood. The CDR3 loop reads CASSQDPQGVYLTYEQYF. The CDR3 bases are TGCGCCAGCAGCCAAGATCCCCAAGGGGTATACCTTACCTACGAGCAGTACTTC.